The entry that follows covers one T cell receptor beta chain sequence. V dropped 6 bases and J dropped 0 bases, with 12 bases sitting between them. From germline, CDR1 is KGHSH and CDR2 LQKENI. CDR3 length equals 14 residues. The sample comes from a study of TIL therapy for anti-PD-1-resistant metastatic lung cancer. Specified time point: pre-treatment sample, taken before nivolumab and TIL therapy. The libraries were made with immunoSEQ v3. The method was immunoSEQ multiplex PCR; TCRdb's version includes in-frame clones alone and lacks a portion of them. Here the sample spans 50,000 to 65,000 clones, about 81% being singletons.

The chain uses TRBV18 and TRBJ2-7, with TRBD2 as a possible D gene (6 bases). This receptor was taken from a person between 25 and 79 years old with non-small cell lung cancer. Material: blood, obtained at baseline. The CDR3 sequence is CASSLGGSSYEQYF. In DNA, the CDR3 is TGTGCCAGCTCCCTTGGGGGGAGCTCCTACGAGCAGTACTTC.